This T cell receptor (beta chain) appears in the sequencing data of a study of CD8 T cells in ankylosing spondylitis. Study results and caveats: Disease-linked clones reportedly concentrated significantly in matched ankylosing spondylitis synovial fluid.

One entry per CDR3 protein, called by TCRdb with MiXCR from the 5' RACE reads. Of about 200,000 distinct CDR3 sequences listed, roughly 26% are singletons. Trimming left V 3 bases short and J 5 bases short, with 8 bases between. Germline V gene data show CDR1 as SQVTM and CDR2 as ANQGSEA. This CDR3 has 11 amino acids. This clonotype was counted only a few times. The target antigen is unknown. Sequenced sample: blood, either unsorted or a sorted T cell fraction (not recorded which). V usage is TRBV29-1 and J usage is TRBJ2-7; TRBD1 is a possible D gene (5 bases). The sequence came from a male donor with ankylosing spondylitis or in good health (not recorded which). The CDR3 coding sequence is TGCAGCGTTGAGATCAGGGACGAGCAGTACTTC. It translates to CSVEIRDEQYF.